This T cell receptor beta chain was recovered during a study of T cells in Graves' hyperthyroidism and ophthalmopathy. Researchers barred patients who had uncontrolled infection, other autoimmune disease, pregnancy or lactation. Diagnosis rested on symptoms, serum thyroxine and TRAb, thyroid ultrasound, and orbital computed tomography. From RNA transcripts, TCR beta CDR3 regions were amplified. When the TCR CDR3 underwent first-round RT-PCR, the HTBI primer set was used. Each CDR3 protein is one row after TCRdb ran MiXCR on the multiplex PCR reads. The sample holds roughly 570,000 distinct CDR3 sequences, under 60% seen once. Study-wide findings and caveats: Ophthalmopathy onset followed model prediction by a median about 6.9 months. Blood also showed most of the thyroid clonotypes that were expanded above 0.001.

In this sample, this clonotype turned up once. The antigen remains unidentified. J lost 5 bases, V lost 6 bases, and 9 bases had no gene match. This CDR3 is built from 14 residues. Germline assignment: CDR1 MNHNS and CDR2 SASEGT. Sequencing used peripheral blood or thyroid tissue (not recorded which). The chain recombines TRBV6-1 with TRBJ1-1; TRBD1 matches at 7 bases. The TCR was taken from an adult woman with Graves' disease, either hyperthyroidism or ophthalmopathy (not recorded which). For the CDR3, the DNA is TGTGCCAGCAGGGTAACAGGGGACGGAACTGAAGCTTTCTTT. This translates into CASRVTGDGTEAFF.